This is a list of T cell receptor beta chains from one sample in a study of beta chain features in type 1 diabetes. Some clones are missing from TCRdb's copy, which holds only in-frame ones; the method was immunoSEQ multiplex PCR. The table records 430,000 or so clones, 10% to 12% of them present only once. The sequencing sample was made of naive CD4+ T cells from blood. The source of these receptors is a woman aged 18-29 years in good health. The CDR3 runs from the conserved cysteine through the conserved F or W. A D gene is named only where the DNA matches it firmly. Expanded clones are given a class, and other clones once, few, many or no size at all.

few	TRBJ2-2	TRBV25-1	TRBD1	CASSEDPRTGRITGELFF	TGTGCCAGCAGTGAGGATCCGAGGACAGGACGTATCACCGGGGAGCTGTTTTTT
-	TRBJ2-5	TRBV7-9	TRBD2	CASSFGSGRTETQYF	TGTGCCAGCAGCTTTGGTAGCGGGAGGACGGAGACCCAGTACTTC
-	TRBJ2-6	TRBV7-9	-	CASSFGQYSGANVLTF	TGTGCCAGCAGCTTCGGACAGTACTCTGGGGCCAACGTCCTGACTTTC
few	TRBJ2-7	TRBV15	-	CATSTRSGEQYF	TGTGCCACCAGCACCCGAAGCGGGGAGCAGTACTTC
-	TRBJ2-1	TRBV5-1	-	CASSLAKPYNEQFF	TGCGCCAGCAGCTTGGCCAAGCCCTACAATGAGCAGTTCTTC
few	TRBJ1-1	TRBV5-1	TRBD1	CASSSTDRVRVNTEAFF	TGCGCCAGCAGCTCAACGGACAGGGTCCGGGTGAACACTGAAGCTTTCTTT
-	TRBJ2-2	TRBV5-1	-	CASSTGFSGGELFF	TGCGCCAGCAGTACCGGGTTCAGTGGCGGGGAGCTGTTTTTT
few	TRBJ1-6	TRBV29-1	-	CSVSESYNSPLHF	TGCAGCGTTTCTGAATCATATAATTCACCCCTCCACTTT
few	TRBJ2-5	TRBV7-2	-	CASSLARETQYF	TGTGCCAGCAGCTTAGCTCGAGAGACCCAGTACTTC
few	TRBJ1-2	TRBV7-9	-	CASSSAAGYTF	TGTGCCAGCAGCTCCGCGGCTGGCTACACCTTC
many	TRBJ2-1	TRBV10-3	-	CAIRDSVDEQFF	TGTGCCATCAGGGATTCGGTGGATGAGCAGTTCTTC
few	TRBJ2-1	TRBV28	TRBD1	CASSGTNRGLRQFF	TGTGCCAGCAGTGGCACCAACAGGGGGCTGAGGCAGTTCTTC
-	TRBJ2-6	TRBV5-4	-	CASSFVRQSGANVLTF	TGTGCCAGCAGCTTTGTCCGCCAGTCTGGGGCCAACGTCCTGACTTTC
-	TRBJ1-6	TRBV6-5	TRBD1	CASSVDRGFNSPLHF	TGTGCCAGCAGTGTAGACAGGGGTTTCAATTCACCCCTCCACTTT
-	TRBJ1-2	TRBV2	-	CASRTSGSYGYTF	TGTGCCAGCAGGACCTCAGGTTCCTATGGCTACACCTTC
-	TRBJ1-1	TRBV5-4	TRBD1	CASTIGQGRTEAFF	TGTGCCAGCACGATAGGACAGGGGCGGACTGAAGCTTTCTTT
few	TRBJ1-2	TRBV20-1	-	CSARDGFGYTF	TGCAGTGCAAGAGATGGGTTCGGCTACACCTTC
-	TRBJ2-1	TRBV14	TRBD1	CASSQWGQGNYNEQFF	TGTGCCAGCAGCCAATGGGGACAGGGGAACTACAATGAGCAGTTCTTC
few	TRBJ2-1	TRBV6-5	-	CASSLYSGNEQFF	TGTGCCAGCAGCCTCTACTCGGGGAATGAGCAGTTCTTC
few	TRBJ1-2	TRBV7-9	-	CASSLAQGRASGYTF	TGTGCCAGCAGCTTAGCTCAGGGGCGCGCGAGTGGCTACACCTTC
few	TRBJ2-3	TRBV6-5	-	CASSYASGPLGDTQYF	TGTGCCAGCAGTTACGCGTCAGGGCCATTAGGAGATACGCAGTATTTT
once	TRBJ2-5	TRBV13	-	CASSLTAGKRKTQYF	TGTGCCAGCAGCCTTACCGCGGGGAAGAGAAAGACCCAGTACTTC
few	TRBJ2-2	TRBV7-2	-	CASSPKRTIGELFF	TGTGCCAGCAGCCCTAAGCGGACAATCGGGGAGCTGTTTTTT
few	TRBJ2-3	TRBV7-3	-	CASSFRPGVADTQYF	TGTGCCAGCAGCTTCCGTCCGGGGGTGGCAGATACGCAGTATTTT
many	TRBJ2-5	TRBV7-2	-	CASSLARETQYF	TGTGCCAGCAGCTTAGCGCGGGAGACCCAGTACTTC
few	TRBJ2-2	TRBV7-2	TRBD2	CASSPPGLVNTGELFF	TGTGCCAGCAGCCCCCCGGGACTAGTCAACACCGGGGAGCTGTTTTTT
few	TRBJ1-2	TRBV5-1	-	CASSLAGFDYGYTF	TGCGCCAGCAGCTTGGCAGGTTTTGACTATGGCTACACCTTC
-	TRBJ2-5	TRBV1	-	CTSSPSPKGEETQYF	TGCACCAGCAGCCCTAGTCCTAAGGGGGAAGAGACCCAGTACTTC
few	TRBJ1-2	TRBV29-1	-	CSVETGARSGYTF	TGCAGCGTTGAAACGGGAGCGCGGAGTGGCTACACCTTC
few	TRBJ1-5	TRBV21-1	-	CASSRGDGNQPQHF	TGTGCCAGCAGCAGGGGAGATGGCAATCAGCCCCAGCATTTT